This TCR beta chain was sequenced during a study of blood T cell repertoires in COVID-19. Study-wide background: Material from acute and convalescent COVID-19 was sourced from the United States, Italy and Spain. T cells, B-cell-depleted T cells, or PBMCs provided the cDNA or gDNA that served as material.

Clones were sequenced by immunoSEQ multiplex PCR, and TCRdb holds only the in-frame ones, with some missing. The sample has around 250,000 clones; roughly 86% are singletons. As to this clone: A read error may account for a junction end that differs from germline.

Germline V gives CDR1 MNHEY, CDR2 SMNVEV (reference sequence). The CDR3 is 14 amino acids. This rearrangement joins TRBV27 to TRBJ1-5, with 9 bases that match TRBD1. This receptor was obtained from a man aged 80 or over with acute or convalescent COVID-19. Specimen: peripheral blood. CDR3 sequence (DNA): TGTGCCACCAGTGGAGGGACAGGGAATCAGCCCCAGCATTTT. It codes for CATSGGTGNQPQHF.